Shown below are 8 T cell receptor beta chains from a single sample sequenced in a study of cytomegalovirus exposure and HLA in healthy donors. PCR employed 60 Vbeta and 13 Jbeta primers. Method: immunoSEQ multiplex PCR; TCRdb's copy keeps in-frame clones and lacks some. The table lists roughly 78,000 clones, around 60% of them singletons, with approximately 5.4% in the top ten. The sequenced sample consisted of PBMCs. The receptor set was obtained from a man aged 30-40 years in good health and CMV-seropositive.

V and J are TRBV29-1 and TRBJ2-1, with 15 bases aligning to TRBD2. There are 14 residues in the CDR3. Germline V lookup: CDR1 SQVTM, CDR2 ANQGSEA. J gave up 9 bases and V 7 bases, and 7 bases lay outside the gene matches. This CDR3 reads CSARTSGRAVEQFF. The CDR3 nucleotides are TGCAGCGCCCGGACTAGCGGGAGGGCCGTTGAGCAGTTCTTC.

This clone has more than one count but fewer than ten. The CDR3 is CASSPQREAYYEQYF. Written as DNA, the CDR3 is TGTGCCAGCAGTCCTCAGCGGGAGGCTTACTACGAGCAGTACTTC. The chain combines TRBV6-6 with TRBJ2-7, with 9 bases fitting TRBD2. J lost 3 bases, V lost 5 bases, and 8 bases had no gene match. CDR1 is MNHNY and CDR2 is SVGAGI in the germline V gene (reference sequence). The CDR3 loop spans 15 amino acids.

The chain carries TRBV29-1 and TRBJ1-1, with unresolved D. Trimming cost V 3 bases and J 1 base, with 9 bases left between them. The germline V gene has CDR1 SQVTM and CDR2 ANQGSEA. This CDR3 comprises 13 residues. The CDR3 nucleotides read TGCAGCGTTGAGTACACCCAGAACACTGAAGCTTTCTTT. Its protein is CSVEYTQNTEAFF.

The CDR3 DNA sequence: TGTGCCAGCAGCTTCGCCCCCGCGGGCGAGCAGTACTTC. It is translated as CASSFAPAGEQYF. The V call is TRBV7-2, the J call TRBJ2-7, with TRBD2 as a possible D gene (5 bases). Germline V gene lookup returns CDR1 SGHTA and CDR2 FQGNSA. This CDR3 spans 13 amino acids. V was trimmed by 3 bases and J by 6 bases, leaving 12 bases between them.

This clone was counted a few times. The chain combines TRBV28 with TRBJ2-1, with TRBD2 as a possible D gene (5 bases). CDR1 is MDHEN and CDR2 is SYDVKM in the germline V gene. CDR3 length: 12 amino acids. The ends were cut back, 3 bases at V and 6 bases at J, with 6 bases in the middle. The CDR3 here is CASSLRANEQFF. The CDR3 bases are TGTGCCAGCAGTTTGAGGGCCAATGAGCAGTTCTTC.

The chain carries TRBV4-2 and TRBJ1-5, with a tentative D call TRBD1 (5 bases). The CDR3 consists of 15 residues. Germline V CDR1 and CDR2: LGHNA, YNFKEQ. The V end lost 0 bases, the J end lost 5 bases, and 11 bases lay between the germline ends. The CDR3 protein is CASSQDEAGHQPQHF. The CDR3 DNA sequence: TGTGCCAGCAGCCAAGATGAAGCAGGGCATCAGCCCCAGCATTTT.

The chain joins TRBV7-9 to TRBJ1-2; D gene unclear. This CDR3 comprises 14 residues. Germline V CDR1 and CDR2: SEHNR, FQNEAQ (reference sequence). The V gene lost 3 bases and the J gene lost 0 bases, with 8 bases spanning the gap. Here the CDR3 reads CASSLAVANYGYTF. The CDR3 region has the DNA TGTGCCAGCAGCTTGGCGGTGGCTAACTATGGCTACACCTTC.

The chain carries TRBV2 and TRBJ2-1; the match to TRBD1 covers 9 bases. This CDR3 spans 13 amino acids. Germline V gene data show CDR1 as SNHLY and CDR2 as FYNNEI. J gave up 4 bases and V 8 bases, and 3 bases lay outside the gene matches. The CDR3 coding sequence is TGTGCCAGCCGGGACAGGGCTTACAATGAGCAGTTCTTC. This encodes CASRDRAYNEQFF. The whole variable domain, remainder taken from reference TRBV2 and TRBJ2-1, is EPEVTQTPSHQVTQMGQEVILRCVPISNHLYFYWYRQILGQKVEFLVSFYNNEISEKSEIFDDQFSVERPDGSNFTLKIRSTKLEDSAMYFCASRDRAYNEQFFGPGTRLTVL.